This TCR beta chain was recorded in a study of cytomegalovirus exposure and HLA in healthy donors. With regard to this clone: The antigen is unknown.

The PCR was carried out with 60 Vbeta primers and 13 Jbeta primers. Profiled with immunoSEQ multiplex PCR; TCRdb holds only in-frame clones, not every one. The table lists some 96,000 clones, about 74% of them singletons, with over 6% in the top ten. This CDR3 is 11 amino acids long. CDR1 is DFQATT and CDR2 is SNEGSKA in the germline V gene (reference sequence). V lost 5 bases and J lost 4, with 7 bases in between. Findings of the study overall: Most sequenced TCRs were rare (though some public TCRs occurred in many donors). Most subjects' HLA-A and HLA-B alleles were reportedly predicted from TCR beta sequences.

The gene calls are TRBV20-1 and TRBJ2-3; D may be TRBD2 (5 bases). Sequenced material: PBMCs. This clonotype was obtained from a female donor in good health and CMV-seronegative. The CDR3 DNA reads as TGCAGTGCTGGAGGAGCAGATACGCAGTATTTT. This encodes CSAGGADTQYF.